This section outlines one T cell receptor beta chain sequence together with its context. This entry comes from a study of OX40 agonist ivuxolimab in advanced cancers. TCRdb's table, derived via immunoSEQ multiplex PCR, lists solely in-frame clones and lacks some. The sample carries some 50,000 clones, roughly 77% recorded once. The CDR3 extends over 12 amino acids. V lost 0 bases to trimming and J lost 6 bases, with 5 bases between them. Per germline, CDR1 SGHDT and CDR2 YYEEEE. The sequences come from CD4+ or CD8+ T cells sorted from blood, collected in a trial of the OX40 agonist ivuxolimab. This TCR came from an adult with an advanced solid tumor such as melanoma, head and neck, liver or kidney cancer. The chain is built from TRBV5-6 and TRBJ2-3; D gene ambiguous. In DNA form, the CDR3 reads TGTGCCAGCAGCTTGGCTCCGGATACGCAGTATTTT. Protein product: CASSLAPDTQYF.